Listed below are T cell receptor beta chains from one sample, sequenced in a study of beta chain features in type 1 diabetes. Clones were read by immunoSEQ multiplex PCR, and TCRdb kept only the in-frame ones, dropping some. The sample holds 150,000 to 190,000 clones, approximately 10% seen once. The specimen was central memory CD4+ T cells from blood. These receptors came from a man aged 25-45 years with type 1 diabetes. CDR3s include the opening cysteine and the closing phenylalanine or tryptophan. A D gene is named only where the DNA matches it firmly. Size tells how often a clone was seen (once, few, many) or the class of an expanded clone, and some rows leave it out.

D gene	CDR3 length	V gene	clone size	J gene	CDR3 protein
TRBD1	15	TRBV7-9	.	TRBJ2-3	CASSSPGQSTDTQYF
.	14	TRBV7-9	.	TRBJ1-1	CASSLGQMNTEAFF
TRBD1	15	TRBV5-4	.	TRBJ1-1	CASSLKTGGITEAFF
TRBD1	13	TRBV6-6	few	TRBJ2-3	CASSTGDRGTQYF
.	12	TRBV2	.	TRBJ2-5	CASSGVRETQYF
.	15	TRBV7-3	.	TRBJ1-2	CASSLGGSGFYGYTF
TRBD2	13	TRBV10-2	many	TRBJ2-5	CASRLAGQETQYF
.	14	TRBV7-9	.	TRBJ2-3	CASSLSTATDTQYF
.	13	TRBV28	.	TRBJ1-5	CASSHQGGQPQHF
.	12	TRBV7-6	.	TRBJ2-5	CASSLAEGTQYF
.	13	TRBV7-3	.	TRBJ2-2	CASKKGDTGELFF
TRBD2	14	TRBV28	.	TRBJ2-7	CASSLPGTRYEQYF
TRBD1	15	TRBV4-2	few	TRBJ1-2	CASSQRQGANYGYTF
.	13	TRBV14	few	TRBJ2-5	CASSPRVGETQYF
.	13	TRBV7-7	.	TRBJ1-1	CASSSDRNTEAFF
.	16	TRBV18	.	TRBJ1-5	CASSPRSKGVEGPQHF
TRBD2	14	TRBV7-8	few	TRBJ2-1	CASSRSGRYNEQFF
.	15	TRBV9	.	TRBJ1-1	CASSVGPQGNTEAFF
.	14	TRBV27	few	TRBJ2-1	CASSSTQGTGEQFF
.	12	TRBV25-1	few	TRBJ1-1	CASSDPHTEAFF
.	16	TRBV7-9	few	TRBJ1-4	CASSFGQGKANEKLFF
.	16	TRBV28	few	TRBJ2-7	CASSLYRVSSSYEQYF